A selection of T cell receptor beta chains follows, all from one sample in a study of T cell repertoires in cytomegalovirus infection. TCRdb re-analysed the reads in MiXCR, keeping a single row per CDR3 protein. The table has some 400,000 distinct CDR3 sequences, about 33% seen once. Sequencing was done on a sample of PBMCs. These receptors were taken from a human donor in good health (CMV status not recorded). Some clones in this sample may be carry-over from other donors' samples. Each CDR3 is given without its conserved first and last residue. Expanded clones are given a class, and other clones once, few, many or no size at all.

clone_size,v_call,cdr3_aa
-,TRBV7-7,ASSFSRAAHEQY
-,TRBV20-1,SAKTQESLTNQPQH
-,TRBV12-3/TRBV12-4,ASTFSGGYTEAF
-,TRBV6-2/TRBV6-3,ASSHQQGPYGYT
few,TRBV28,ASSIGQGQETQY
-,TRBV15,ATSREGDTGELF
few,TRBV2,ASSVEAF
few,TRBV25-1,ASSPTLTNEQF
once,TRBV2,ASPDANTEAF
many,TRBV6-1,ASRTDSSNYGYT
-,TRBV6-8,ASSADTWNYGYT
many,TRBV7-2,ASSLQGGGNYGYT